This T cell receptor (beta chain) emerged from a study of control samples from healthy donors and cancer patients (dated by TCRdb to 2020 to 2022). Receptor amplification or capture employed the immunoSEQ multiplex PCR assay. Held by TCRdb, this immuneACCESS table contains in-frame sequences only and omits some clones. Under half of the omission traces to an unresolved V gene where checked; the cause of the rest is unknown. This sample holds more than 95,000 clones; around 87% were observed only once. About 8.7% of the sample is in the top ten clones. At the junction V is shortened by 0 bases and J by 0 bases, with 13 bases in between. Looking up the germline V gene (reference sequence) yields CDR1 SGHNT and CDR2 YYREEE. Including cysteine and phenylalanine, the CDR3 has 18 amino acids. Only the CDR3 DNA stays, 54 bases, in frame from base 1. To note about this clone: The antigen it binds to is not known. It has no much larger one-base neighbor in the sample; base qualities were not kept.

The chain employs TRBV5-4 and TRBJ1-6; the D segment could be TRBD1, given 6 matching bases. What was sequenced was blood. The clonotype was recovered from a man aged 35 to 55 in good health. The bases read TGTGCCAGCAGCTTGGATCAGGGGCTCCACTCCTATAATTCACCCCTCCACTTT. Its translation is CASSLDQGLHSYNSPLHF.